This TCR beta chain stems from a study of CD8 T cells in ankylosing spondylitis. Findings of the study overall: Reactive arthritis synovial fluid and blood previously showed some of these motif variants. According to the report, clones linked to the disease were significantly enriched in matched synovial fluid samples taken from ankylosing spondylitis patients. Typical of ankylosing spondylitis blood, it appeared, was a TCR beta motif of fewer than 10 highly homologous variants.

Remarks on this clonotype: Antigen specificity is unknown.

Germline-derived CDR1 and CDR2 are SGHRS and YFSETQ. V was trimmed by 2 bases and J by 0 bases, leaving 11 bases between them. The CDR3 spans 16 residues. Preparation of TCR beta libraries was done by quantitative 5'-RACE with molecular barcodes. TCRdb re-called the 5' RACE reads with MiXCR, one entry per CDR3 protein. The repertoire holds over 400,000 distinct CDR3 sequences, more than 25% seen once, with 0.89% in the top ten. Specimen: blood, either unsorted or a sorted T cell fraction (not recorded which). The source is a male donor with ankylosing spondylitis. This sequence joins TRBV5-1 and TRBJ2-2; D is ambiguous. The CDR3 loop reads CASSLFGLANTGELFF. The CDR3 DNA reads as TGCGCCAGCAGCTTATTCGGCCTGGCGAACACCGGGGAGCTGTTTTTT. The full variable domain, rest sourced from reference TRBV5-1 and TRBJ2-2, is KAGVTQTPRYLIKTRGQQVTLSCSPISGHRSVSWYQQTPGQGLQFLFEYFSETQRNKGNFPGRFSGRQFSNSRSEMNVSTLELGDSALYLCASSLFGLANTGELFFGEGSRLTVL.